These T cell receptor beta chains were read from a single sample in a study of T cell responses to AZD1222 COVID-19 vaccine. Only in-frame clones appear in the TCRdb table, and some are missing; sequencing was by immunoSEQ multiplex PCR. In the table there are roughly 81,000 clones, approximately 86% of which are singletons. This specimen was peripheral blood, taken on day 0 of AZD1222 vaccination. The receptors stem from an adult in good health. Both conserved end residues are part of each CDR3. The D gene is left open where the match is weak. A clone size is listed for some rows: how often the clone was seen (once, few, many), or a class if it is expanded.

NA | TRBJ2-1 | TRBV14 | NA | TGTGCCAGCAGCAAGGGAAGAAACTCCTACAATGAGCAGTTCTTC | CASSKGRNSYNEQFF
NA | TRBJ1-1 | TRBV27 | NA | TGTGCCAGCAGGCCGTCGGTCAGCCACTCTGAAGCTTTCTTT | CASRPSVSHSEAFF
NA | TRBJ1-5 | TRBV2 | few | TGTGCCAGCAGTGAGGGCAGGGAAGATCAGCCCCAGCATTTT | CASSEGREDQPQHF
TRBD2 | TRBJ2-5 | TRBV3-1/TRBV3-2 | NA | TGTGCCAGCAGCCACAGCACTCTAGCGGACCAAGAGACCCAGTACTTC | CASSHSTLADQETQYF
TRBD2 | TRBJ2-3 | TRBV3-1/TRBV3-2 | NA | TGTGCCAGCAGCCCCCGATTAGCGGGAGCGGGAAGCACAGATACGCAGTATTTT | CASSPRLAGAGSTDTQYF
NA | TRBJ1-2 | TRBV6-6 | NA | TGTGCCAGCAGTTACCCACTGTCCTCCAATGGCTACACCTTC | CASSYPLSSNGYTF
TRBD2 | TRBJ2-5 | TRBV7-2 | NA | TGTGCCAGCAGCTTAGGAAGACTAGCGGAAGAGACCCAGTACTTC | CASSLGRLAEETQYF
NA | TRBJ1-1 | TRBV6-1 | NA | TGTGCCAGCAGTGAAGCCCAGGTGAACACTGAAGCTTTCTTT | CASSEAQVNTEAFF
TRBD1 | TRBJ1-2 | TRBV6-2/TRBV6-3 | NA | TGTGCCAGCAGCGACGGGCAGGGGGTAGGTGGCTACACCTTC | CASSDGQGVGGYTF
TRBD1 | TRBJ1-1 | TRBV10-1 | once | TGCGCCAGTCAAAGACAGGGGAACACTGAAGCTTTCTTT | CASQRQGNTEAFF
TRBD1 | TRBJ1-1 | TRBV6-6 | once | TGTGCCAGCAGTTACGGGGACAGGGTGGACCCTGAAGCTTTCTTT | CASSYGDRVDPEAFF
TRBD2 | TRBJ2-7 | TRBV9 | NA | TGTGCCAGCAGCGTAGCTAGCGGGAGAGGGGAGCAGTACTTC | CASSVASGRGEQYF
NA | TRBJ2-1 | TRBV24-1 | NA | TGTGCCACCAAACCCCGGCAGGGTAACAATGAGCAGTTCTTC | CATKPRQGNNEQFF
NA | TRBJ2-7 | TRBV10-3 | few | TGTGCCATCAGTGCACAGGAGGTGGGTGGCTACGAGCAGTACTTC | CAISAQEVGGYEQYF
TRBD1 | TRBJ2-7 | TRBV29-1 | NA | TGCAGCGTCGTGATTCAGACAGGGGACAGGGGGAAGCCCCCCTACGAGCAGTACTTC | CSVVIQTGDRGKPPYEQYF
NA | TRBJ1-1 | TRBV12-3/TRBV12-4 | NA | TGTGCCAGCAGCCCGCAAGTGGACACTGAAGCTTTCTTT | CASSPQVDTEAFF
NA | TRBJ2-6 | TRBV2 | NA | TGTGCCAGCAGTGAACTAGGTGGGAGCTCTGGGGCCAACGTCCTGACTTTC | CASSELGGSSGANVLTF
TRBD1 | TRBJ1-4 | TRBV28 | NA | TGTGCCAGCAGTCGTCACCGGGACAGGGATACTGAAAAACTGTTTTTT | CASSRHRDRDTEKLFF
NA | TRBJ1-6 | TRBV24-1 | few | TGTGCCACCAAGGACGGACGGGTCATTCCCCTCCACTTT | CATKDGRVIPLHF
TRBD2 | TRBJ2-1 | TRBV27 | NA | TGTGCCAGCAGTTTAAGGCCAGGACTAGCTGAAGAGGGGCAGTTCTTC | CASSLRPGLAEEGQFF